This entry lists 2 T cell receptor beta chains sequenced from one sample in a study of T-cell memory formation after mild COVID-19 (dated by TCRdb to about 2021). Preparation of the library involved 5' RACE. Instrument on record: Illumina NovaSeq 6000. TCRdb's own reprocessing of the public reads used fastp at Q25 and MiXCR and kept productive beta chains. Entries that share a CDR3 protein sequence are merged under the most common genes and DNA. Recorded for this sample are fewer than 250,000 distinct CDR3 sequences; about 10% of them occurred a single time. The top ten constitute around 2.9% of the sample. Sequencing was carried out using PBMCs or a T cell subset sorted from them (not recorded which). All receptors derive from a man aged 18-30 years who had mild COVID-19 (a few samples of this study predate the infection). The sample titles of this study are shuffled in the database, so cell type and time point are left out; the donor was told from shared clones.

The rearrangement links TRBV15 to TRBJ2-1; D is perhaps TRBD2 (6 bases). The CDR3 loop spans 15 amino acids. Germline CDR1 LNHNV, CDR2 YYDKDF (reference sequence). V lost 3 bases to trimming and J lost 4 bases, with 13 bases between them. The CDR3 sequence: CATSSVGGPYNEQFF. The CDR3 region has the DNA TGTGCCACCAGCAGTGTCGGGGGACCTTACAATGAGCAGTTCTTC.

This clonotype turned up a few times. This sequence joins TRBV12-3 or TRBV12-4 and TRBJ2-3, with D tentatively TRBD2 (5 bases). V lost 6 bases to trimming and J lost 3 bases, with 13 bases between them. The CDR3 length is 14 residues. In DNA, the CDR3 is TGTGCCAGCAGCCCCCGGACTGCAACAGATACGCAGTATTTT. Its protein is CASSPRTATDTQYF.